Below are 13 T cell receptor beta chains sequenced from a single sample in a study of cytomegalovirus exposure and HLA in healthy donors. The PCR employed 60 Vbeta primers together with 13 Jbeta primers. The method was immunoSEQ multiplex PCR; TCRdb's version includes in-frame clones alone and lacks a portion of them. Altogether some 150,000 clones are present, approximately 80% being singletons, with the ten largest covering 1.5%. Specimen: PBMCs. The receptors shown here come from a woman under 30 in good health and CMV-seronegative.

The chain carries TRBV27 and TRBJ2-3, with no clear D. Germline CDR1 reads MNHEY; CDR2 reads SMNVEV (reference sequence). V was pared by 3 bases and J by 0 bases, with 7 bases between. The CDR3 runs to 14 residues. The CDR3 nucleotides are TGTGCCAGCAGTTTTATCTCCAGCACAGATACGCAGTATTTT. This sequence encodes CASSFISSTDTQYF.

This rearrangement joins TRBV6-5 to TRBJ1-4; TRBD1 aligns across 8 bases. This CDR3 contains 12 residues. Germline V gives CDR1 MNHEY, CDR2 SVGAGI. The V gene end was trimmed by 11 bases and the J gene end by 6 bases; junction bases not matched to a gene: 5. The CDR3 DNA reads as TGTGCCGGAAAGACAGGGGATGAAAAACTGTTTTTT. It codes for CAGKTGDEKLFF.

The chain employs TRBV7-2 and TRBJ2-1; TRBD1 might be the D (5 bases). V was clipped by 5 bases and J by 4 bases, with 24 bases between them. Germline values: CDR1 SGHTA, CDR2 FQGNSA. This CDR3 region has 18 residues. CDR3 bases: TGTGCCAGCAGCCTGGAATCTAGGAAGGGGAAAGCTTACAATGAGCAGTTCTTC. Residues: CASSLESRKGKAYNEQFF. Complete variable domain (other parts from reference TRBV7-2 and TRBJ2-1): GAGVSQSPSNKVTEKGKDVELRCDPISGHTALYWYRQSLGQGLEFLIYFQGNSAPDKSGLPSDRFSAERTGGSVSTLTIQRTQQEDSAVYLCASSLESRKGKAYNEQFFGPGTRLTVL.

This clone was counted once. The chain uses TRBV30 and TRBJ1-2; TRBD1 agrees at 8 bases. J gave up 5 bases and V 0 bases, and 5 bases lay outside the gene matches. Looked up from germline, CDR1 is GTSNPN and CDR2 is SVGIG (reference sequence). The CDR3 is 14 amino acids. In DNA, the CDR3 is TGTGCCTGGAGTGTGGCCGGGACAGGATATGGCTACACCTTC. As protein: CAWSVAGTGYGYTF. The variable domain in full, with the rest retrieved from reference TRBV30 and TRBJ1-2, is SQTIHQWPATLVQPVGSPLSLECTVEGTSNPNLYWYRQAAGRGLQLLFYSVGIGQISSEVPQNLSASRPQDRQFILSSKKLLLSDSGFYLCAWSVAGTGYGYTFGSGTRLTVV.

V gene TRBV5-1 combines with J gene TRBJ1-1, with a possible D match to TRBD1 (5 bases). Looked up from germline, CDR1 is SGHRS and CDR2 is YFSETQ. Trimming shortened V by 4 bases and J by 6 bases, and 19 bases separated the two germline ends. CDR3 length: 15 amino acids. In DNA form, the CDR3 reads TGCGCCAGCAGCCCCACCCCGATAGGGGCGGCTGAAGCTTTCTTT. Amino acid sequence: CASSPTPIGAAEAFF.

This chain links TRBV6-6 with TRBJ2-7; 8 bases line up with TRBD1. Germline V CDR1 and CDR2: MNHNY, SVGAGI (reference sequence). The V and J ends lost 7 bases and 1 base, in that order; junction bases with no gene match: 9. This CDR3 contains 15 residues. The CDR3 DNA reads TGTGCCAGCACCGGCAGGGGGCAGAAATCCTACGAGCAGTACTTC. Its protein is CASTGRGQKSYEQYF.

This rearrangement joins TRBV5-1 to TRBJ2-4; a possible D gene is TRBD1 (5 bases). The CDR3 spans 20 residues. V was clipped by 0 bases and J by 1 base, with 23 bases between them. CDR1 is SGHRS and CDR2 is YFSETQ in the germline V gene. For the CDR3, the DNA is TGCGCCAGCAGCTTGGCCCCCTCTGGGGCTACCTTCCGGGCCAAAAACATTCAGTACTTC. This gives the protein CASSLAPSGATFRAKNIQYF.

J is TRBJ1-1 and V is TRBV10-3, with D possibly TRBD1 on 5 matching bases. The CDR3 spans 14 residues. V lost 3 bases and J 4 bases, leaving 12 bases between the germline ends. Looked up from germline, CDR1 is ENHRY and CDR2 is SYGVKD. In DNA, the CDR3 is TGTGCCATCAGTGACTCAACAGGAGTCACTGAAGCTTTCTTT. As protein: CAISDSTGVTEAFF.

This clone has only a few counts. V usage is TRBV11-2 and J usage is TRBJ1-2, with D possibly being TRBD1 (5 bases). Trimming took off 5 bases at V and 2 bases at J, with 12 bases between the two ends. CDR1 and CDR2 from the germline V gene are SGHAT and FQNNGV. CDR3 size: 14 residues. The CDR3 sequence: CASSRPGGNYGYTF. The CDR3 region has the DNA TGTGCCAGCAGCCGGCCGGGGGGGAACTATGGCTACACCTTC.

Only one count was recorded for this clone. The V gene is TRBV30, the J gene TRBJ1-1; D is unresolved. The germline CDR1 and CDR2 sequences are GTSNPN and SVGIG (reference sequence). This CDR3 spans 14 amino acids. V lost 4 bases and J lost 4, with 16 bases in between. The CDR3 sequence is CAWMISGPPTEAFF. The CDR3 DNA is TGTGCCTGGATGATCAGTGGGCCCCCCACTGAAGCTTTCTTT.

With respect to this clone: The sample holds other DNA sequences that translate to the same CDR3. DNA for the CDR3: TGTGCCAGCAGCCAAGAATCGAGACTAGCGGGGGGTAGCTCCTACAATGAGCAGTTCTTC. Amino acid sequence: CASSQESRLAGGSSYNEQFF. V and J are TRBV4-2 and TRBJ2-1; 13 nucleotides line up with TRBD2. The CDR3 has 20 amino acids. V lost 0 bases, J lost 0 bases, and 8 bases stayed unmatched. Germline V gene data show CDR1 as LGHNA and CDR2 as YNFKEQ.

The chain joins TRBV6-1 to TRBJ1-3, with 9 bases that match TRBD1. The CDR3 contains 13 residues. CDR1 is MNHNS and CDR2 is SASEGT in the germline V gene. V lost 4 bases and J lost 6; bases outside the gene matches: 1. CDR3 amino acids: CASSGTGVNTIYF. CDR3 in DNA: TGTGCCAGCAGTGGGACAGGGGTAAACACCATATATTTT.

Written as DNA, the CDR3 is TGTGCCAGCTGGACAGGGTTAGAGACCCAGTACTTC. This gives the protein CASWTGLETQYF. The chain recombines TRBV6-5 with TRBJ2-5; TRBD1 agrees at 8 bases. The CDR3 has 12 amino acids. V was pared by 8 bases and J by 4 bases, with 3 bases of the junction left unmatched. CDR1 MNHEY and CDR2 SVGAGI come from the germline V gene.